This T cell receptor beta chain was captured in a study of PD-L1 blockade in urothelial cancer. Turning to the study itself: Patients initiated atezolizumab around 2014 at 1,200 mg intravenously every 3 weeks.

Every PCR was spiked with synthetic TCR analog templates. Assay used: immunoSEQ multiplex PCR; TCRdb lists only in-frame clones, some missing. The sample lists 60,000 to 80,000 clones; roughly 86% were seen once. This CDR3 has 15 amino acids. V shed 1 base, J shed 5 bases, and the junction held 5 bases outside the gene matches. The V gene's germline CDR1 is SGHTA and CDR2 FQGNSA. Time point specified: peripheral blood 6 weeks after treatment start. This receptor was taken from a man aged 55 to 70 with urothelial cancer. Sequenced here: PBMCs, sampled around atezolizumab (anti-PD-L1) treatment. The V call is TRBV7-2, the J call TRBJ2-7; TRBD2 aligns across 10 bases. CDR3 coding DNA: TGTGCCAGCAGCTTAGAAGCTAGCGGGAGCCACGAGCAGTACTTC. Encoded protein: CASSLEASGSHEQYF. The full variable domain, completed using reference TRBV7-2 and TRBJ2-7, is GAGVSQSPSNKVTEKGKDVELRCDPISGHTALYWYRQSLGQGLEFLIYFQGNSAPDKSGLPSDRFSAERTGGSVSTLTIQRTQQEDSAVYLCASSLEASGSHEQYFGPGTRLTVT.